These 10 T cell receptor beta chains were all obtained from the same sample, sequenced in a study of CD8 T cell repertoires and HIV-1 epitope variants. TCRdb's table, derived via immunoSEQ multiplex PCR, lists solely in-frame clones and lacks some. The sample includes 80,000 to 95,000 clones, around 67% of them seen just once. The sample comprised uncultured baseline CD8+ T cells from peripheral blood mononuclear cells (PBMCs). Receptors were obtained from a male donor with HIV.

This clone was seen a few times. The chain employs TRBV28 and TRBJ2-7, with D possibly being TRBD2 (6 bases). Germline lookup yields CDR1 MDHEN and CDR2 SYDVKM. Deletions cut 3 bases from V and 2 bases from J, with 8 bases between. This CDR3 is 13 amino acids long. The DNA of the CDR3 is TGTGCCAGCAGTTTGGGGGGTACCTACGAGCAGTACTTC. As protein: CASSLGGTYEQYF.

The chain joins TRBV5-6 to TRBJ2-5, with D hard to call. CDR1 and CDR2 (germline): SGHDT, YYEEEE. The V end lost 1 base, the J end lost 4 bases, and 11 bases lay between the germline ends. The CDR3 covers 14 residues. The DNA for the CDR3 is TGTGCCAGCAGCTTGTTAGAGGTCGGAGAGACCCAGTACTTC. Amino acid sequence: CASSLLEVGETQYF. Using reference TRBV5-6 and TRBJ2-5 for the parts outside the CDR3, the full variable domain is DAGVTQSPTHLIKTRGQQVTLRCSPKSGHDTVSWYQQALGQGPQFIFQYYEEEERQRGNFPDRFSGHQFPNYSSELNVNALLLGDSALYLCASSLLEVGETQYFGPGTRLLVL.

The chain couples TRBV5-6 to TRBJ2-2; 7 bases align to TRBD1. The CDR3 loop spans 15 amino acids. Germline CDR1 and CDR2: SGHDT and YYEEEE. The V and J ends lost 3 bases and 7 bases, in that order; junction bases with no gene match: 9. CDR3 protein: CASSSVGRGNGELFF. The CDR3, as DNA: TGTGCCAGCAGCTCCGTGGGCAGGGGGAACGGGGAGCTGTTTTTT.

Note on this clone: The junction departs from germline at one end; a sequencing error may be responsible. The chain has TRBV5-1 and TRBJ2-3; D call uncertain. Germline V lookup: CDR1 SGHRS, CDR2 YFSETQ. The CDR3 loop spans 14 amino acids. The CDR3 is CASSSRSVTNTQYF. For the CDR3, the DNA is TGCGCCAGCAGCTCGCGTAGTGTCACAAATACGCAGTATTTT.

This clone was seen repeatedly, ten times or more. In DNA, the CDR3 is TGTGCCAGTAGTATTACGGCGGGGGGGTCAGTACAGGAGCAGTTCTTC. Protein sequence: CASSITAGGSVQEQFF. The chain joins TRBV19 to TRBJ2-1, with 9 bases that match TRBD2. Germline CDR1 LNHDA, CDR2 SQIVND (reference sequence). Trimming removed 3 bases from V and 10 bases from J; junction bases left unmatched: 13. The CDR3 has 16 amino acids.

This CDR3 is CASSAGQGGPLGNQPQHF. CDR3 sequence (DNA): TGTGCCAGCAGTGCGGGCCAGGGGGGACCCTTGGGCAATCAGCCCCAGCATTTT. This rearrangement joins TRBV21-1 to TRBJ1-5; the table's D call, TRBD1, has no DNA check behind it. TRBV21-1 is deemed a pseudogene. The CDR3 runs to 18 residues.

This clone was picked up a small number of times. V is TRBV7-8 and J is TRBJ2-7; tentatively, D is TRBD2 (6 bases). This CDR3 is built from 17 residues. V was shortened by 3 bases and J by 4 bases, with 22 bases between the two germline ends. Germline CDR1 reads SGHVS; CDR2 reads FQNEAQ. The DNA for the CDR3 is TGTGCCAGCAGCTTGTATGGGGTTGCGACTAGTGGTTACGAGCAGTACTTC. Translation: CASSLYGVATSGYEQYF. Combining the CDR3 with reference TRBV7-8 and TRBJ2-7 gives the whole variable domain GAGVSQSPRYKVAKRGQDVALRCDPISGHVSLFWYQQALGQGPEFLTYFQNEAQLDKSGLPSDRFFAERPEGSVSTLKIQRTQQEDSAVYLCASSLYGVATSGYEQYFGPGTRLTVT.

This sequence joins TRBV19 and TRBJ2-5, with 9 bases matching TRBD2. Germline assignment: CDR1 LNHDA and CDR2 SQIVND (reference sequence). V shed 4 bases, J shed 7 bases, and the junction held 10 bases outside the gene matches. The CDR3 length is 15 residues. The CDR3 protein is CASSTGTSLIRTQYF. The CDR3 region has the DNA TGTGCCAGTAGTACCGGGACTAGCCTCATTAGGACCCAGTACTTC.

The chain recombines TRBV29-1 with TRBJ1-2, with 10 bases fitting TRBD1. The CDR3 runs 22 residues. Germline values: CDR1 SQVTM, CDR2 ANQGSEA. The V gene end was trimmed by 3 bases and the J gene end by 1 base; junction bases not matched to a gene: 26. The DNA of the CDR3 is TGCAGCGTTGATTTTTCTTATTTTTCCCGCCGGGACAGGGGTGGAGATAACTATGGCTACACCTTC. This codes for CSVDFSYFSRRDRGGDNYGYTF.

The chain is built from TRBV6-7 and TRBJ1-2; no clear D. TRBV6-7 is classed as an ORF, of uncertain function. The CDR3 runs to 14 residues. V shed 6 bases and J shed 3 bases, with 14 bases lying between them. The CDR3 DNA sequence: TGTGCCAGCAGACGCAAGGGTCCTTACTATGGCTACACCTTC. Its translation is CASRRKGPYYGYTF.